The 9 T cell receptor beta chains in this list originate from one sample, sequenced in a study of cytomegalovirus exposure and HLA in healthy donors. The PCR had 60 Vbeta and 13 Jbeta primers. Sequencing used immunoSEQ multiplex PCR; TCRdb keeps in-frame clones, though not all of them. The repertoire holds 150,000 to 200,000 clones, around 74% seen once, with around 3.2% in the top ten. Sequencing was done on a sample of PBMCs. These receptors were obtained from a female donor in good health and CMV-seronegative.

This clone was seen a handful of times. Other nucleotide sequences in the sample specify the same CDR3. The chain uses TRBV18 and TRBJ2-5; D gene ambiguous. The CDR3 length is 13 residues. The germline CDR1 and CDR2 sequences are KGHSH and LQKENI. V was shortened by 2 bases and J by 4 bases, with 8 bases between the two germline ends. The CDR3 bases are TGTGCCAGCTCACCAGGGCAAGGAGAGACCCAGTACTTC. Its protein is CASSPGQGETQYF.

The V and J genes are TRBV11-1 and TRBJ2-3; maybe TRBD2 (5 bases). Germline CDR1 reads SGHAT; CDR2 reads FQDESV (reference sequence). V dropped 5 bases and J dropped 4 bases, with 16 bases sitting between them. This CDR3 region has 15 residues. CDR3 residues: CASSPNGEGSDTQYF. For the CDR3, the DNA is TGTGCCAGCAGCCCGAACGGGGAAGGGTCAGATACGCAGTATTTT.

This rearrangement joins TRBV9 to TRBJ2-2, with 7 nucleotides matching TRBD1. CDR1 is SGDLS and CDR2 is YYNGEE in the germline V gene. Trimming removed 6 bases from V and 8 bases from J; junction bases left unmatched: 7. The CDR3 totals 13 residues. This CDR3 reads CASTFQGDGELFF. The CDR3 DNA is TGTGCCAGCACCTTCCAGGGGGATGGGGAGCTGTTTTTT.

CDR3 sequence: CASKRDFAGELFF. CDR3 coding DNA: TGTGCCAGCAAACGGGACTTCGCCGGGGAGCTGTTTTTT. The chain uses TRBV25-1 and TRBJ2-2; D is perhaps TRBD2 (6 bases). V dropped 7 bases and J dropped 6 bases, with 12 bases sitting between them. This CDR3 contains 13 residues. Germline V lookup: CDR1 MGHDK, CDR2 SYGVNS.

This chain uses TRBV28 with TRBJ2-1; 11 bases align to TRBD2. In germline, CDR1 is MDHEN, CDR2 SYDVKM. V lost 5 bases, J lost 0 bases, and 6 bases stayed unmatched. The CDR3 spans 17 residues. The DNA for the CDR3 is TGTGCCAGCAGTCAAACTAGCGGGAGCCTCTCCTACAATGAGCAGTTCTTC. Translated, it gives CASSQTSGSLSYNEQFF.

The genes are TRBV5-1 and TRBJ2-5, with D possibly TRBD2 on 6 matching bases. The V gene's germline CDR1 is SGHRS and CDR2 YFSETQ. The V gene lost 5 bases and the J gene lost 2 bases, with 10 bases spanning the gap. The CDR3 is 13 residues long. The CDR3 sequence is CASRDYVQETQYF. The CDR3, as DNA: TGCGCCAGCAGGGACTACGTACAAGAGACCCAGTACTTC.

V gene TRBV7-3 combines with J gene TRBJ2-1; 8 nucleotides line up with TRBD1. There are 15 residues in the CDR3. The trim removed 5 bases at V and 1 base at J, leaving 4 bases unmatched. CDR1 is SGHTA, CDR2 FQGTGA, per germline. The CDR3 spells CASSLRDRSYNEQFF. In DNA, the CDR3 is TGTGCCAGCAGCCTCCGGGACAGGTCCTACAATGAGCAGTTCTTC. The full variable domain, in which reference TRBV7-3 and TRBJ2-1 provide the parts outside the CDR3, is GAGVSQTPSNKVTEKGKYVELRCDPISGHTALYWYRQSLGQGPEFLIYFQGTGAADDSGLPNDRFFAVRPEGSVSTLKIQRTERGDSAVYLCASSLRDRSYNEQFFGPGTRLTVL.

This clone was seen more than once but under ten times. The sample carries other DNA sequences with the same CDR3. V usage is TRBV27 and J usage is TRBJ2-3; TRBD2 agrees at 9 bases. The CDR3 length is 15 residues. With V trimmed by 6 bases and J by 0 bases, 4 bases remained unmatched. The germline gives CDR1 MNHEY, CDR2 SMNVEV (reference sequence). DNA of the CDR3: TGTGCCAGCAGCCCACTAGCGGGCAGCACAGATACGCAGTATTTT. It yields the protein CASSPLAGSTDTQYF.

The rearrangement joins TRBV30 to TRBJ1-5, with D maybe TRBD1 (5 bases). Germline values: CDR1 GTSNPN, CDR2 SVGIG (reference sequence). The CDR3 extends over 13 amino acids. The V end was cut by 5 bases, the J end by 4 bases, with 12 bases between. CDR3 in DNA: TGTGCCTGGGCGCGGGGCGCGAATCAGCCCCAGCATTTT. Translating it yields CAWARGANQPQHF.